This TCR beta chain was sequenced in a study of CD8 T cells in ankylosing spondylitis. This CDR3 is 14 amino acids long. The trim removed 6 bases at V and 4 bases at J, leaving 3 bases unmatched. TCRdb re-analysed the 5' RACE reads in MiXCR, keeping a single row per CDR3 protein. Of a few hundred thousand distinct CDR3 sequences listed, 20% to 30% are singletons. This clonotype has a handful of counts. This rearrangement joins TRBV12-3 or TRBV12-4 to TRBJ2-1, with 10 nucleotides matching TRBD2. The sequence was collected from a male donor with ankylosing spondylitis or in good health (not recorded which). The sequencing sample was made of blood, either unsorted or a sorted T cell fraction (not recorded which). The CDR3 DNA sequence: TGTGCCAGCAGGCTAGCGGGGGCGTACAATGAGCAGTTCTTC. Residues: CASRLAGAYNEQFF.